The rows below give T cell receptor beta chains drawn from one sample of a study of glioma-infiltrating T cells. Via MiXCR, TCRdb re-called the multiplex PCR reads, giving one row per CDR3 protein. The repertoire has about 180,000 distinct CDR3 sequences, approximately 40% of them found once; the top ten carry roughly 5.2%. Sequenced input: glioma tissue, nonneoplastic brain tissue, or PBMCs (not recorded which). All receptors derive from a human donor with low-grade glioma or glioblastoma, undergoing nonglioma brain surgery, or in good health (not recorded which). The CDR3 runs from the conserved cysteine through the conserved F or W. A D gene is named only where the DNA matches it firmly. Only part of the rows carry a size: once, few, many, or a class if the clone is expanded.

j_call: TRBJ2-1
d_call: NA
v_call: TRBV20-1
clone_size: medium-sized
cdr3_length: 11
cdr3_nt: TGCAGTGCTAGAATAAGTAATGAGCAGTTCTTC
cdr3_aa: CSARISNEQFF

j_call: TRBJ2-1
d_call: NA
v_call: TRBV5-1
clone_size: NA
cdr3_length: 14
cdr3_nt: TGCGCCAGCAGCTTGGAGGTCACCTCCTACGAGCAGTTCTTC
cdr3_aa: CASSLEVTSYEQFF

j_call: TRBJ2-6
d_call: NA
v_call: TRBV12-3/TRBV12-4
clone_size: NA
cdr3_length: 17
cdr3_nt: TGTGCCAGCAGTGCCGGGACTGATTACTCTGGGGCCAACGTCCTGACTTTC
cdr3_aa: CASSAGTDYSGANVLTF

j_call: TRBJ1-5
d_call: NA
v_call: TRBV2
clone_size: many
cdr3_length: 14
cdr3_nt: TGTGCCAGCAGTGAGGGGACGTACAATCAGCCCCAGCATTTT
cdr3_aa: CASSEGTYNQPQHF

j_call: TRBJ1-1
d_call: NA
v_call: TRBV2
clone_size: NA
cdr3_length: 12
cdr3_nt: TGTGCCAGCAGGAGGCGTGGTACTGAAGCTTTCTTT
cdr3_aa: CASRRRGTEAFF

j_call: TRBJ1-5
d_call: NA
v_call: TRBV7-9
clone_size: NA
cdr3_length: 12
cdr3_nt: TGTGCCAGCAGCTTGGGGGGAGAGCCCCAGCATTTT
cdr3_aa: CASSLGGEPQHF

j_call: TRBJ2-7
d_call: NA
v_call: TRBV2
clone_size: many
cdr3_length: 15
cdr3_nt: TGTGCCAGCAGTGAAAAAGGACAGAGCTCCTACGAGCAGTACTTC
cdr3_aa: CASSEKGQSSYEQYF

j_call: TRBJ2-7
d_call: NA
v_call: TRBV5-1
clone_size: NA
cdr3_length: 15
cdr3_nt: TGCGCCAGCAGCTTGGGGCGGGCCCCATCTCACGAGCAGTACTTC
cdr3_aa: CASSLGRAPSHEQYF

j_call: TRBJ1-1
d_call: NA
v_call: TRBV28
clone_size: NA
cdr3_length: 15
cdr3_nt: TGTGCCAGCAGTAAAATGGGACCCGGGCGAGTTCGAGCTTTCTTT
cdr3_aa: CASSKMGPGRVRAFF

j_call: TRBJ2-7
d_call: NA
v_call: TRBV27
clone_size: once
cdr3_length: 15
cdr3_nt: TGTCCCAGCAGTTTTAGCTGGAGGGGTTCCTACGAGCAGTACTTC
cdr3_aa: CPSSFSWRGSYEQYF

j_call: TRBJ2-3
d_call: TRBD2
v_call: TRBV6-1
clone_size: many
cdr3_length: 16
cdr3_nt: TGTGCCAGCAGTTATCTAGCGGGAGGCCCCACAGATACGCAGTATTTT
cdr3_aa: CASSYLAGGPTDTQYF

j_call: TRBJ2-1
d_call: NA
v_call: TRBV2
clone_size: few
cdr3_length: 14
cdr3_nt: TGTGCCAGCAGTGACGGAGCTGGTTTGAATGAGCAGTTCTTC
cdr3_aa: CASSDGAGLNEQFF

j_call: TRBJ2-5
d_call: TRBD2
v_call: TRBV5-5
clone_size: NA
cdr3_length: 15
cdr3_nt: TGTGCCAGCAGCACAGGCCTAGCGGCCCAAGAGACCCAGTACTTC
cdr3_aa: CASSTGLAAQETQYF

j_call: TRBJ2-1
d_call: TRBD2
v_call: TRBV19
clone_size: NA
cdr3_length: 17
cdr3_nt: TGTGCCAGTAGAGGCCCTAGCACTAGCGGGGGTCACAATGAGCAGTTCTTC
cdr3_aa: CASRGPSTSGGHNEQFF

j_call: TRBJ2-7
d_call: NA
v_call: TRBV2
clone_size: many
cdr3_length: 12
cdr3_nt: TGTGCCAGCCTCGGCGGTACCTACGAGCAGTACTTC
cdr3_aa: CASLGGTYEQYF

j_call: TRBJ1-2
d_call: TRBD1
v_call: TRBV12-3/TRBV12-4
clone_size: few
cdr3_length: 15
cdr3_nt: TGTGCCAGCAGTCCTACCCGGACAGGGGCCGATGGCTACACCTTC
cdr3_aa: CASSPTRTGADGYTF

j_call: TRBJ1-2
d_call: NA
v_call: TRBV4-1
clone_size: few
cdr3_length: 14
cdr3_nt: TGCGCCAGCAGCCCCTCTGTCAGGGGTGATGGCTACACCTTC
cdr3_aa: CASSPSVRGDGYTF

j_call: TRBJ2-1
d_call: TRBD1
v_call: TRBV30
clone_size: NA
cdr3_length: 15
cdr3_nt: TGTGCCTGGAAGGGGACAGCAAGCTCCTACAATGAGCAGTTCTTC
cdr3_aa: CAWKGTASSYNEQFF

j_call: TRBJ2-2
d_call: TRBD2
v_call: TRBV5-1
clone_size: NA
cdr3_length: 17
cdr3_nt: TGCGCCAGCCGATACCGATACGCCGGGACTAGAGCCGGGGAGCTGTTTTTT
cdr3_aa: CASRYRYAGTRAGELFF

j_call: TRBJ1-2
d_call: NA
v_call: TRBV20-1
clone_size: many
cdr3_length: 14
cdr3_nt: TGCAGTGCTAGAGACCCGGGGAGGGACTATGGCTACACCTTC
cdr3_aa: CSARDPGRDYGYTF

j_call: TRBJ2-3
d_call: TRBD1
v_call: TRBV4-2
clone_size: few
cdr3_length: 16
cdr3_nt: TGTGCCAGCAGCCAGGGGAGGGGACAGGGTCCAGATACGCAGTATTTT
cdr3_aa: CASSQGRGQGPDTQYF

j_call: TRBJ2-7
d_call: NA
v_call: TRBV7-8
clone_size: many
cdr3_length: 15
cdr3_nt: TGTGCCAGCAGCCCCGGGATTTTTTATTCCTACGAGCAGTACTTC
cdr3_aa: CASSPGIFYSYEQYF

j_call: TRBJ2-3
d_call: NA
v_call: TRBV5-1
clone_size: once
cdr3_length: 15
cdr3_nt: TGCCCCAGCAGCCCAGGACGGGATCCCACAGATACGCAGTATTTT
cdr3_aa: CPSSPGRDPTDTQYF

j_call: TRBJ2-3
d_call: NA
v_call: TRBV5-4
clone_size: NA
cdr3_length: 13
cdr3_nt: TGTGCCAGCAGCTTAGATAGCAATCAGCCCCAGTATTTT
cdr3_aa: CASSLDSNQPQYF